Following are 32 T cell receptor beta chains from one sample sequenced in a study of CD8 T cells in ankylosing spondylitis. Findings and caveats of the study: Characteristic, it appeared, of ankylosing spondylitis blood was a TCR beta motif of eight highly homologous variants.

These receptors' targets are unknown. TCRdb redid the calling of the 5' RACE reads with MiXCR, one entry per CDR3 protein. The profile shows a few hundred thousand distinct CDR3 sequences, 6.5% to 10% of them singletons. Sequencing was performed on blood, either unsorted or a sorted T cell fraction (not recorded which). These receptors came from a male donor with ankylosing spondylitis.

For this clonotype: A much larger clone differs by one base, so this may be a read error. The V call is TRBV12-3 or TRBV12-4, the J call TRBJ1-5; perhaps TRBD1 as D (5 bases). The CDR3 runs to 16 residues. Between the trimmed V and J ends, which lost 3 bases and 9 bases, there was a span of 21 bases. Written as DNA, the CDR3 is TGTGCCAGCAGTTTGGGCAAGGGGCGACCGGAACGGCCCCAGCATTTT. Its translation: CASSLGKGRPERPQHF.

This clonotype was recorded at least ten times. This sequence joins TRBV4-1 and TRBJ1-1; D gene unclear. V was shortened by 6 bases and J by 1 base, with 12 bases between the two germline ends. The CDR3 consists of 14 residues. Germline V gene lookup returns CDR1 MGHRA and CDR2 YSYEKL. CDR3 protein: CASRGPLKNTEAFF. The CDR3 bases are TGCGCCAGCAGAGGGCCTTTAAAGAACACTGAAGCTTTCTTT.

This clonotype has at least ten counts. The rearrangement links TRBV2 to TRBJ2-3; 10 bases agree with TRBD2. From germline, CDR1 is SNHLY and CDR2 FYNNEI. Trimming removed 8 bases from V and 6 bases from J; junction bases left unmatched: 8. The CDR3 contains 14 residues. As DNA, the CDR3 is TGTGCCAGCCAATCTAGCGGGAGTTGGGATACGCAGTATTTT. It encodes CASQSSGSWDTQYF.

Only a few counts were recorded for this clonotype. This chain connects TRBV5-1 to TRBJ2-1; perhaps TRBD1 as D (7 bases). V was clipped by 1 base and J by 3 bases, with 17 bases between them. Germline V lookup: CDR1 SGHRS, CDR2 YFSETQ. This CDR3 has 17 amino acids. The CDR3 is CASSLLEGAKLYNEQFF. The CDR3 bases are TGCGCCAGCAGCTTGTTGGAGGGGGCCAAACTCTACAATGAGCAGTTCTTC.

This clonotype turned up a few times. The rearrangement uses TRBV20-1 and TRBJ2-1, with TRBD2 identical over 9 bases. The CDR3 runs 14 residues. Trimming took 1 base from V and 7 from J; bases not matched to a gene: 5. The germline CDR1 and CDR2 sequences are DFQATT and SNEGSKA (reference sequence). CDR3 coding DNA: TGCAGTGCTAGAGTTAGCGGGAGTAATAATGAGCAGTTCTTC. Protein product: CSARVSGSNNEQFF.

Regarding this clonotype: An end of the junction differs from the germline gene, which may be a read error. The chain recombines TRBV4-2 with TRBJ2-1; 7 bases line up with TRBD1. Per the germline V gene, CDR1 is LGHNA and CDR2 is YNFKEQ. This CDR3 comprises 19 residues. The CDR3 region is CPSSQRTGASASSYNEQFF. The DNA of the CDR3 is TGTCCCAGCAGCCAACGAACAGGGGCTTCCGCCAGCTCCTACAATGAGCAGTTCTTC.

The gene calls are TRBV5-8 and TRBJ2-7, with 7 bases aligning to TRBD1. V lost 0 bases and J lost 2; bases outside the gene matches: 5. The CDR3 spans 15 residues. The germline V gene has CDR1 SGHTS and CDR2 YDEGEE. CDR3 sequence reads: CASSLVRQGPYEQYF. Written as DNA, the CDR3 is TGTGCCAGCAGCTTGGTGCGACAGGGACCCTACGAGCAGTACTTC. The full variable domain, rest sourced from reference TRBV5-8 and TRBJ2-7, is EAGVTQSPTHLIKTRGQQATLRCSPISGHTSVYWYQQALGLGLQFLLWYDEGEERNRGNFPPRFSGRQFPNYSSELNVNALELEDSALYLCASSLVRQGPYEQYFGPGTRLTVT.

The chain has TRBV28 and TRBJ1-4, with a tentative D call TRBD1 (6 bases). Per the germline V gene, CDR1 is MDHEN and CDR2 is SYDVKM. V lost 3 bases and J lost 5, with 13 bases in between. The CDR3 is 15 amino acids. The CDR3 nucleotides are TGTGCCAGCAGTTTCCTGGGGGCGCGAAATGAAAAACTGTTTTTT. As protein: CASSFLGARNEKLFF.

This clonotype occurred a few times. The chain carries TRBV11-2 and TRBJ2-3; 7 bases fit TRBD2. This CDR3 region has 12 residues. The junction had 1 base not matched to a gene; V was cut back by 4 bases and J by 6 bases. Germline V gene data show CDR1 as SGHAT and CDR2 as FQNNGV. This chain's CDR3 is CASSSAGDTQYF. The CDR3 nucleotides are TGTGCCAGCAGCTCAGCGGGGGATACGCAGTATTTT.

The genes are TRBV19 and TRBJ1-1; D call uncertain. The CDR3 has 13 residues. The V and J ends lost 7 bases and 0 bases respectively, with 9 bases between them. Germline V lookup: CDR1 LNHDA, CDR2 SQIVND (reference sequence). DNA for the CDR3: TGTGCCAGTACCGCCCGGGTGAACACTGAAGCTTTCTTT. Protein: CASTARVNTEAFF. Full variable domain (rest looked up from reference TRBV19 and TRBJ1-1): DGGITQSPKYLFRKEGQNVTLSCEQNLNHDAMYWYRQDPGQGLRLIYYSQIVNDFQKGDIAEGYSVSREKKESFPLTVTSAQKNPTAFYLCASTARVNTEAFFGQGTRLTVV.

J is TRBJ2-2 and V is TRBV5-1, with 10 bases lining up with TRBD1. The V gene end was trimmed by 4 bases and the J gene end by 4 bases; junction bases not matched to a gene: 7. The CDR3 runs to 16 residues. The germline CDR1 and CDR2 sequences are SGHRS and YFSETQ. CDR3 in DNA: TGCGCCAGCAGCGACCCGGGACAGGGGATCACCGGGGAGCTGTTTTTT. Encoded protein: CASSDPGQGITGELFF.

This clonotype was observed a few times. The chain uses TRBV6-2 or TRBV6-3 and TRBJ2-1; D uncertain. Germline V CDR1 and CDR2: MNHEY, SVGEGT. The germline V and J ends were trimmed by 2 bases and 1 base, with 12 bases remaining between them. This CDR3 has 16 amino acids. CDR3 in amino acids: CASSYDPRRSYNEQFF. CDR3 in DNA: TGTGCCAGCAGTTACGACCCTCGCAGGTCCTACAATGAGCAGTTCTTC.

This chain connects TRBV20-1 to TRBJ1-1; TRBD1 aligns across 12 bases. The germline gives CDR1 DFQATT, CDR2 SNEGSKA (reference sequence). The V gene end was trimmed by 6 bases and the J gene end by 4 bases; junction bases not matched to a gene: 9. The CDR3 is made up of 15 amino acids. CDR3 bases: TGCAGTGCGTGGGACAGGGGGCGATTGGGCACTGAAGCTTTCTTT. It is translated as CSAWDRGRLGTEAFF.

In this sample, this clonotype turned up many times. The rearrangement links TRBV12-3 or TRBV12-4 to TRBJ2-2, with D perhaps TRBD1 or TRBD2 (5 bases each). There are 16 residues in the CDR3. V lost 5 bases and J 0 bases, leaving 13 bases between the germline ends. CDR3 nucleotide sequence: TGTGCCAGCAGTCTCTCGAGGGGCTCGAACACCGGGGAGCTGTTTTTT. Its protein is CASSLSRGSNTGELFF.

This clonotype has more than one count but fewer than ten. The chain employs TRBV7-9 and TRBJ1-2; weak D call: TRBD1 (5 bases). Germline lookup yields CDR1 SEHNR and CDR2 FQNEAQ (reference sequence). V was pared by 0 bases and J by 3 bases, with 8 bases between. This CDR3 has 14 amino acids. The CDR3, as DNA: TGTGCCAGCAGCTTAGCGGGGGTTGACTATGGCTACACCTTC. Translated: CASSLAGVDYGYTF.

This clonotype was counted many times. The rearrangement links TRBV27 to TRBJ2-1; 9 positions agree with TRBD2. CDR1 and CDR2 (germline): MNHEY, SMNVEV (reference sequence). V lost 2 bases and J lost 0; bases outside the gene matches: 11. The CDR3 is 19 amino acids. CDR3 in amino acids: CASSLLDSGSRSSYNEQFF. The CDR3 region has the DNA TGTGCCAGCAGTTTACTTGATAGCGGGAGTAGGAGCTCCTACAATGAGCAGTTCTTC.

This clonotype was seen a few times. CDR3 bases: TGTGCCAGCAGCGCCACCCGGGACAGTCTAAATGAGCAGTTCTTC. Amino acid sequence: CASSATRDSLNEQFF. This chain uses TRBV7-8 with TRBJ2-1; 7 bases line up with TRBD1. The germline CDR1 and CDR2 sequences are SGHVS and FQNEAQ. V trimming: 5 bases; J trimming: 7 bases; junction bases outside the gene matches: 11. This CDR3 is built from 15 residues.

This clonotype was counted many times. CDR3 DNA sequence: TGTGCCAGCAGCAAAGCTGTGACAGATTCCCACGTC. Its protein is CASSKAVTDSHV. J is TRBJ2-7 and V is TRBV21-1; the DNA was not used to check the table's D call, TRBD1. TRBV21-1 is a pseudogene segment. The CDR3 sequence is 12 residues long.

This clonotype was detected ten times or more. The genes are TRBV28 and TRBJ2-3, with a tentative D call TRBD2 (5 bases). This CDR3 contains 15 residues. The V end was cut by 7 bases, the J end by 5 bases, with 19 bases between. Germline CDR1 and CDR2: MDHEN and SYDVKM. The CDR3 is CASIRFRASRDTQYF. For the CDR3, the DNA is TGTGCCAGCATCAGGTTCCGAGCTAGCCGAGATACGCAGTATTTT.

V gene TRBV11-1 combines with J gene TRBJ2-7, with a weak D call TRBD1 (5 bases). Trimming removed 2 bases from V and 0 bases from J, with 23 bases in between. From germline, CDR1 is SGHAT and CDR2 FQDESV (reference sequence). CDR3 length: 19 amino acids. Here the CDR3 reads CASSLSLRGSTRLSYEQYF. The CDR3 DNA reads TGTGCCAGCAGCTTATCGCTTAGGGGCTCTACCAGGCTCTCCTACGAGCAGTACTTC.

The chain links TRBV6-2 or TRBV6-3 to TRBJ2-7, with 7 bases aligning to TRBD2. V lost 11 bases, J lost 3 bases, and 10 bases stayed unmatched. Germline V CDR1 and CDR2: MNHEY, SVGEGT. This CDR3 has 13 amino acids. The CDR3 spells CACYASGFYEQYF. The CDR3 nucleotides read TGTGCCTGCTACGCTAGCGGTTTCTACGAGCAGTACTTC.

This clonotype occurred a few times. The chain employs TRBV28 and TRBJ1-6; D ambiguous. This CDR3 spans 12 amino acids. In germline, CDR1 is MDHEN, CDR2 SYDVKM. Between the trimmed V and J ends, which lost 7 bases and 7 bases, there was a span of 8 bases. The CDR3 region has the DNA TGTGCCAGCAAGCAGACAAATTCACCCCTCCACTTT. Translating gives CASKQTNSPLHF.

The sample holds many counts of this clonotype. The CDR3 region has the DNA TGCGCCAGCAGGCAACAGGGGGCATCCTACGAGCAGTACTTC. Its translation is CASRQQGASYEQYF. The V call is TRBV5-1, the J call TRBJ2-7; the match to TRBD1 covers 9 bases. V lost 5 bases and J lost 1; bases outside the gene matches: 4. This CDR3 contains 14 residues. The V gene's germline CDR1 is SGHRS and CDR2 YFSETQ.

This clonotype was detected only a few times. The CDR3 reads CASSSTLAGGSNEQFF. In nucleotides, the CDR3 is TGTGCCAGCAGTTCCACCTTAGCGGGAGGGTCGAATGAGCAGTTCTTC. The V gene is TRBV28, the J gene TRBJ2-1; 11 positions agree with TRBD2. The trim removed 4 bases at V and 7 bases at J, leaving 9 bases unmatched. This CDR3 has 16 residues. CDR1 and CDR2 (germline): MDHEN, SYDVKM. Drawing the rest from reference TRBV28 and TRBJ2-1, the complete variable domain is DVKVTQSSRYLVKRTGEKVFLECVQDMDHENMFWYRQDPGLGLRLIYFSYDVKMKEKGDIPEGYSVSREKKERFSLILESASTNQTSMYLCASSSTLAGGSNEQFFGPGTRLTVL.

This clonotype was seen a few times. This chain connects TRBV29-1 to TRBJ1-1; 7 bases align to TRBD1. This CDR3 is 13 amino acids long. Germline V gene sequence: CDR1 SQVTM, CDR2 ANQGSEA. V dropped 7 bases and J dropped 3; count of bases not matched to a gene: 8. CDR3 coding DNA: TGCAGCGCAGAGGGGGCGTGGGACACTGAAGCTTTCTTT. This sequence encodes CSAEGAWDTEAFF.

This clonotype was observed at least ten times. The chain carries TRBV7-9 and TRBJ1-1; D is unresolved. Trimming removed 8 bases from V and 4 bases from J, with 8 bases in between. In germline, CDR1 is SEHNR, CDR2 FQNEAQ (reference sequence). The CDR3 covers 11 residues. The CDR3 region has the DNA TGTGCCAGCGGGCGTGGCACTGAAGCTTTCTTT. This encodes CASGRGTEAFF.

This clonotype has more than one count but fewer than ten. Here the CDR3 DNA reads TGCGCCAGCAGTCACAAGGGCCCGTTCCCCTGTTTGACAGATACGCAGTATTTT. Its translation is CASSHKGPFPCLTDTQYF. V and J are TRBV23-1 and TRBJ2-3; no definite D call. TRBV23-1 is classed as an ORF, of uncertain function. Deletions cut 3 bases from V and 3 bases from J, with 22 bases between. The CDR3 has 18 amino acids.

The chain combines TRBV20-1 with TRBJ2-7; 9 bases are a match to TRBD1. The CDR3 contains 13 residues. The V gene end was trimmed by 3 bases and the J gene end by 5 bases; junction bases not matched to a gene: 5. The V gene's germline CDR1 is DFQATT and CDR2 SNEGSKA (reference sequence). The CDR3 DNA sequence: TGCAGTGCTAGCGGGACAGGGACGGACGAGCAGTACTTC. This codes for CSASGTGTDEQYF.

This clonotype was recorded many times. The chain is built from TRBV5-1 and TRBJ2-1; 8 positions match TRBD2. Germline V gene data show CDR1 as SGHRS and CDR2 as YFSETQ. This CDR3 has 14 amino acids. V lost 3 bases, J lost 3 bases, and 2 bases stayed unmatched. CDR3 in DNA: TGCGCCAGCAGCTCGGGACTAGTCTACAATGAGCAGTTCTTC. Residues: CASSSGLVYNEQFF.

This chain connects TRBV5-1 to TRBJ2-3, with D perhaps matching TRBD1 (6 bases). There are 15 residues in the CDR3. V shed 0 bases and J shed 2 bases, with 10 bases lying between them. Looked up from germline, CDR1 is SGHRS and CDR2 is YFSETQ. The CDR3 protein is CASSLVGQLTDTQYF. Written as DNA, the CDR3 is TGCGCCAGCAGCTTGGTGGGACAACTCACAGATACGCAGTATTTT.

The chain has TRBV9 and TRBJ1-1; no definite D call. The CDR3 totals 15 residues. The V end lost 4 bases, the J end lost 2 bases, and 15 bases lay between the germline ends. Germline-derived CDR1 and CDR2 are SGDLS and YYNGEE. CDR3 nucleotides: TGTGCCAGCAGCCCCCCGGGGTGGGCTAACACTGAAGCTTTCTTT. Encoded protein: CASSPPGWANTEAFF.

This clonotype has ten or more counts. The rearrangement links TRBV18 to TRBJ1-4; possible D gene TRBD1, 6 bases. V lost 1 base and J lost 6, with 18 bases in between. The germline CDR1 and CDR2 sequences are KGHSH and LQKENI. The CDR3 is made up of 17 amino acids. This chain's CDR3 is CASSPRRLGQKHEKLFF. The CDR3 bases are TGTGCCAGCTCACCACGACGTCTAGGACAGAAGCATGAAAAACTGTTTTTT.